Presented here are 21 T cell receptor beta chains from one specimen sequenced in a study of CD8 T cells in ankylosing spondylitis. Study-level findings and limits: Roughly eight highly homologous variants made up a TCR beta motif that seemed to typify ankylosing spondylitis blood.

TCRdb itself ran the 5' RACE reads through MiXCR, one entry per CDR3 protein. Among about 700,000 distinct CDR3 sequences listed, around 17% were seen once. Their antigens remain unidentified. The sample comprised blood, either unsorted or a sorted T cell fraction (not recorded which). The receptors come from a male donor with ankylosing spondylitis.

This clonotype has a count of ten or more. The chain's CDR3 is CASSLIPHNYGYTF. The DNA for the CDR3 is TGTGCCAGCAGTTTGATCCCACACAACTATGGCTACACCTTC. This chain joins TRBV12-3 or TRBV12-4 and TRBJ1-2; D call uncertain. V was cut by 3 bases and J by 2 bases, with 10 bases left in between. The CDR3 runs to 14 residues.

The V and J genes are TRBV7-9 and TRBJ2-1; D not resolved. The germline V and J ends were trimmed by 5 bases and 12 bases, with 17 bases remaining between them. In germline, CDR1 is SEHNR, CDR2 FQNEAQ (reference sequence). This CDR3 is 13 amino acids long. The CDR3 loop reads CASSRPLSPGQFF. The CDR3 DNA reads TGTGCCAGCAGCCGCCCCTTATCCCCGGGGCAGTTCTTC.

The gene calls are TRBV14 and TRBJ1-1, with 10 bases lining up with TRBD1. Germline V lookup: CDR1 SGHDN, CDR2 FVKESK. V dropped 3 bases and J dropped 10; count of bases not matched to a gene: 5. CDR3 size: 13 residues. Here the CDR3 reads CASSHPGDRGAFF. CDR3 coding DNA: TGTGCCAGCAGCCACCCTGGGGACAGGGGAGCTTTCTTT. The full variable domain, in which reference TRBV14 and TRBJ1-1 provide the parts outside the CDR3, is EAGVTQFPSHSVIEKGQTVTLRCDPISGHDNLYWYRRVMGKEIKFLLHFVKESKQDESGMPNNRFLAERTGGTYSTLKVQPAELEDSGVYFCASSHPGDRGAFFGQGTRLTVV.

CDR3 nucleotides: TGCGCCAGCAGCCCGAGGGACGGAGCCTACGAGCAGTACTTC. Translation gives CASSPRDGAYEQYF. The chain recombines TRBV5-1 with TRBJ2-7, with D possibly being TRBD1 or TRBD2 (5 bases each). This CDR3 has 14 amino acids. The V gene's germline CDR1 is SGHRS and CDR2 YFSETQ. V dropped 4 bases and J dropped 2 bases, with 13 bases sitting between them. The full variable domain, its missing parts supplied by reference TRBV5-1 and TRBJ2-7, is KAGVTQTPRYLIKTRGQQVTLSCSPISGHRSVSWYQQTPGQGLQFLFEYFSETQRNKGNFPGRFSGRQFSNSRSEMNVSTLELGDSALYLCASSPRDGAYEQYFGPGTRLTVT.

The V gene is TRBV5-1, the J gene TRBJ2-3; 7 nucleotides match TRBD2. J gave up 2 bases and V 4 bases, and 13 bases lay outside the gene matches. Germline V gives CDR1 SGHRS, CDR2 YFSETQ. This CDR3 is 17 amino acids long. CDR3: CASSQEPASGNTDTQYF. CDR3 DNA sequence: TGCGCCAGCAGCCAGGAACCGGCTAGCGGAAACACAGATACGCAGTATTTT.

This clonotype was counted many times. The chain joins TRBV10-3 to TRBJ1-6, with D uncertain. The V end lost 0 bases, the J end lost 5 bases, and 14 bases lay between the germline ends. This CDR3 contains 17 residues. Germline lookup yields CDR1 ENHRY and CDR2 SYGVKD. The DNA for the CDR3 is TGTGCCATCAGTGAGTCGTCCCCCGCGGGAGATAATTCACCCCTCCACTTT. This codes for CAISESSPAGDNSPLHF.

With regard to this clonotype: The junction departs from germline at one end; a sequencing error may be responsible. This chain joins TRBV5-5 and TRBJ1-5; D remains ambiguous. This CDR3 is 14 amino acids long. Germline V gene sequence: CDR1 SGHKS, CDR2 YYEKEE (reference sequence). CDR3 DNA: TGTGCCAGCAGCTTGGGACAACAAAATCGGCCCCAGCATTTT. Residues: CASSLGQQNRPQHF.

This clonotype turned up a few times. The genes are TRBV6-1 and TRBJ2-5; D gene uncertain. CDR1 and CDR2 (germline): MNHNS, SASEGT. The CDR3 consists of 14 residues. Between the trimmed V and J ends, which lost 5 bases and 4 bases, there was a span of 14 bases. CDR3 sequence reads: CASSPFGPAETQYF. In DNA form, the CDR3 reads TGTGCCAGCAGTCCATTCGGACCAGCAGAGACCCAGTACTTC.

This clonotype turned up a few times. The V and J genes are TRBV15 and TRBJ2-7; 11 bases are shared with TRBD2. Trimming cost V 4 bases and J 6 bases; bases outside gene matches: 11. Germline V gene lookup returns CDR1 LNHNV and CDR2 YYDKDF (reference sequence). This CDR3 spans 16 amino acids. The CDR3 DNA reads as TGTGCCACCAGCACAGAGTTGAAACTAGCGGGAGTCGAGCAGTACTTC. It specifies CATSTELKLAGVEQYF. Looking up the rest from reference TRBV15 and TRBJ2-7 gives the full variable domain: DAMVIQNPRYQVTQFGKPVTLSCSQTLNHNVMYWYQQKSSQAPKLLFHYYDKDFNNEADTPDNFQSRRPNTSFCFLDIRSPGLGDTAMYLCATSTELKLAGVEQYFGPGTRLTVT.

The V and J genes are TRBV15 and TRBJ1-5, with TRBD1 matching over 7 bases. Trimming at V came to 8 bases and at J to 1 base, leaving 8 bases not matched to a gene. CDR1 LNHNV and CDR2 YYDKDF come from the germline V gene (reference sequence). This CDR3 comprises 15 residues. The CDR3: CATQPHRGSNQPQHF. In DNA form, the CDR3 reads TGTGCCACCCAGCCCCACAGGGGCAGCAATCAGCCCCAGCATTTT.

The rearrangement uses TRBV11-2 and TRBJ1-1; the D is unclear. Trimming cost V 6 bases and J 1 base, with 9 bases left between them. Germline V gives CDR1 SGHAT, CDR2 FQNNGV. The CDR3 is made up of 13 amino acids. The CDR3 DNA reads TGTGCCAGCAGGTCGGGTGGGAACACTGAAGCTTTCTTT. As protein: CASRSGGNTEAFF.

In its sample, this clonotype was seen many times. This rearrangement joins TRBV20-1 to TRBJ1-3, with 10 positions matching TRBD1. The length of the CDR3 is 14 residues. CDR1 DFQATT and CDR2 SNEGSKA come from the germline V gene (reference sequence). Trimming removed 3 bases from V and 7 bases from J; junction bases left unmatched: 6. This CDR3 reads CSARAGQGVNTIYF. CDR3 in DNA: TGCAGTGCTAGGGCCGGACAGGGGGTGAACACCATATATTTT.

The V and J genes are TRBV5-1 and TRBJ2-7; weak D call: TRBD2 (5 bases). V was cut by 4 bases and J by 4 bases, with 9 bases left in between. CDR3 length: 12 amino acids. Per the germline V gene, CDR1 is SGHRS and CDR2 is YFSETQ. The CDR3 loop is CASSQRDYEQYF. For the CDR3, the DNA is TGCGCCAGCAGCCAGAGGGATTACGAGCAGTACTTC. Using reference TRBV5-1 and TRBJ2-7 for the parts outside the CDR3, the full variable domain is KAGVTQTPRYLIKTRGQQVTLSCSPISGHRSVSWYQQTPGQGLQFLFEYFSETQRNKGNFPGRFSGRQFSNSRSEMNVSTLELGDSALYLCASSQRDYEQYFGPGTRLTVT.

The CDR3 sequence is CASSPRGRGAGGTYNEQFF. CDR3 bases: TGTGCCAGCAGCCCTCGGGGGCGCGGGGCGGGGGGCACCTACAATGAGCAGTTCTTC. The rearrangement joins TRBV11-2 to TRBJ2-1; TRBD2 matches 8 bases. The CDR3 contains 19 residues. Germline assignment: CDR1 SGHAT and CDR2 FQNNGV. Trimming took 5 bases from V and 2 from J; bases not matched to a gene: 17.

The V and J genes are TRBV27 and TRBJ1-4; D ambiguous. Per germline, CDR1 MNHEY and CDR2 SMNVEV (reference sequence). The CDR3 spans 14 residues. With 2 bases removed from V and 4 bases from J, the gap between germline ends came to 8 bases. The CDR3 is CASSLGQHNEKLFF. The CDR3 bases are TGTGCCAGCAGTTTAGGGCAACATAATGAAAAACTGTTTTTT.

V gene TRBV21-1 combines with J gene TRBJ2-3; the D call of TRBD1 is as the table states it, not checked on the DNA. TRBV21-1 is a recognized pseudogene. This CDR3 has 19 residues. The CDR3 DNA is TGTGCCAGCAGCAAAGAAAGTGGGGCACACTTAACTAGCACAGATACGCAGTATTTT. Translating gives CASSKESGAHLTSTDTQYF.

The J gene is TRBJ1-1, the V gene TRBV14; a possible D gene is TRBD1 (5 bases). Trimming cost V 3 bases and J 5 bases, with 16 bases left between them. Germline values: CDR1 SGHDN, CDR2 FVKESK. The CDR3 is made up of 15 amino acids. The CDR3 sequence is CASSQNTGKGTEAFF. CDR3 DNA sequence: TGTGCCAGCAGCCAGAATACAGGAAAGGGGACTGAAGCTTTCTTT.

The gene calls are TRBV20-1 and TRBJ2-2; the match to TRBD2 covers 11 bases. This CDR3 has 16 amino acids. V lost 6 bases and J lost 0; bases outside the gene matches: 6. Germline V CDR1 and CDR2: DFQATT, SNEGSKA (reference sequence). Here the CDR3 DNA reads TGCAGTGCCCAGGGACTAGCGGACGCGAACACCGGGGAGCTGTTTTTT. Protein: CSAQGLADANTGELFF.

The chain is built from TRBV30 and TRBJ2-7, with 7 bases identical to TRBD1. Germline CDR1 GTSNPN, CDR2 SVGIG (reference sequence). This CDR3 spans 14 amino acids. V shed 3 bases, J shed 3 bases, and the junction held 8 bases outside the gene matches. The CDR3 is CAWSLGQAYYEQYF. CDR3 nucleotide sequence: TGTGCCTGGAGCCTCGGACAGGCTTACTACGAGCAGTACTTC. Filled out from reference TRBV30 and TRBJ2-7, the complete variable domain reads SQTIHQWPATLVQPVGSPLSLECTVEGTSNPNLYWYRQAAGRGLQLLFYSVGIGQISSEVPQNLSASRPQDRQFILSSKKLLLSDSGFYLCAWSLGQAYYEQYFGPGTRLTVT.

This clonotype occurred a few times. The V gene is TRBV29-1, the J gene TRBJ2-3; D ambiguous. The CDR3 is 13 residues long. The V end was cut by 6 bases, the J end by 0 bases, with 10 bases between. CDR1 is SQVTM and CDR2 is ANQGSEA in the germline V gene. This CDR3 reads CSVPRLSTDTQYF. The CDR3 coding sequence is TGCAGCGTCCCCAGACTTAGCACAGATACGCAGTATTTT.

This clonotype was found a few times. One end of the junction does not line up with germline, which may come from a read error. V is TRBV27 and J is TRBJ2-7; D is unclear. This CDR3 has 12 residues. Germline-derived CDR1 and CDR2 are MNHEY and SMNVEV (reference sequence). CDR3 amino acids: CASGGLSSEQYF. Here the CDR3 DNA reads TGTGCCAGCGGTGGCTTGTCCTCCGAGCAGTACTTC.